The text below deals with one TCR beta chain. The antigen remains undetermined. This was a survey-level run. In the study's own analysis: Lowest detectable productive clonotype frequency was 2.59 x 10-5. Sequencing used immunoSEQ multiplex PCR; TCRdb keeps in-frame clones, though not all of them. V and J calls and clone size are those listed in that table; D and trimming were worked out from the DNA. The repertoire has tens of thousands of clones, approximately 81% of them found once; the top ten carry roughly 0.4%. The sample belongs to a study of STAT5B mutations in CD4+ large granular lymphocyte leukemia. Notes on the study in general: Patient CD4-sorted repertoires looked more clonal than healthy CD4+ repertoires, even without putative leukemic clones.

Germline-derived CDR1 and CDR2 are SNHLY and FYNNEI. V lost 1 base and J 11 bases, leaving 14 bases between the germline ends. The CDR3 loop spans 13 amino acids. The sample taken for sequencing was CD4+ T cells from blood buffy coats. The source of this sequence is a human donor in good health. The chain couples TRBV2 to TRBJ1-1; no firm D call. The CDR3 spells CASSEVNSLGAFF. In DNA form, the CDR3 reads TGTGCCAGCAGTGAAGTAAACAGCCTCGGGGCTTTCTTT. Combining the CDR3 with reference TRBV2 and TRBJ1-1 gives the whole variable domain EPEVTQTPSHQVTQMGQEVILRCVPISNHLYFYWYRQILGQKVEFLVSFYNNEISEKSEIFDDQFSVERPDGSNFTLKIRSTKLEDSAMYFCASSEVNSLGAFFGQGTRLTVV.